Below are 10 T cell receptor beta chains sequenced from a single sample in a study of cytomegalovirus exposure and HLA in healthy donors. Researchers ran the PCR with 60 Vbeta and 13 Jbeta primers. Clones were read by immunoSEQ multiplex PCR, and TCRdb kept only the in-frame ones, dropping some. The table includes fewer than 250,000 clones, 70% to 90% detected once. The sequenced sample was PBMCs. The receptors derive from a man aged 30-40 years in good health and CMV-seronegative.

The chain carries TRBV6-6 and TRBJ1-5; possibly TRBD1 for D (6 bases). CDR3 length: 16 amino acids. Germline CDR1 is MNHNY and CDR2 is SVGAGI (reference sequence). V was clipped by 2 bases and J by 5 bases, with 16 bases between them. CDR3 DNA sequence: TGTGCCAGCAGTTACGGACGACTAGGGGGGGATCAGCCCCAGCATTTT. Its protein product is CASSYGRLGGDQPQHF.

The rearrangement joins TRBV7-3 to TRBJ1-1; D remains ambiguous. The V end lost 5 bases, the J end lost 7 bases, and 20 bases lay between the germline ends. This CDR3 region has 15 residues. Germline V gives CDR1 SGHTA, CDR2 FQGTGA. DNA for the CDR3: TGTGCCAGCAGCCCCCTAGGTGGTGTCGGGGATGAAGCTTTCTTT. Its protein product is CASSPLGGVGDEAFF.

The chain employs TRBV5-1 and TRBJ2-1; 7 bases line up with TRBD2. The CDR3 loop spans 15 amino acids. Germline CDR1 SGHRS, CDR2 YFSETQ. The V gene end was trimmed by 2 bases and the J gene end by 3 bases; junction bases not matched to a gene: 5. The CDR3 DNA reads as TGCGCCAGCAGCTTACAGACTAGCAGCTACAATGAGCAGTTCTTC. Encoded protein: CASSLQTSSYNEQFF.

The sample holds a few counts of this clone. The chain recombines TRBV9 with TRBJ2-3, with 10 bases aligning to TRBD2. The CDR3 has 15 amino acids. The germline V gene has CDR1 SGDLS and CDR2 YYNGEE. V lost 4 bases to trimming and J lost 2 bases; unmatched junction nucleotides: 4. In DNA, the CDR3 is TGTGCCAGCAGCTTCGGACTAGCGGTCACAGATACGCAGTATTTT. This encodes CASSFGLAVTDTQYF.

The V call is TRBV28, the J call TRBJ1-5; perhaps TRBD1 as D (5 bases). V was cut by 10 bases and J by 7 bases, with 11 bases left in between. The CDR3 runs to 11 residues. Germline V gives CDR1 MDHEN, CDR2 SYDVKM. The CDR3 spells CATSRAQPQHF. The CDR3 DNA follows: TGTGCCACCTCCAGGGCACAGCCCCAGCATTTT.

The CDR3 DNA reads TGTGCCAGCAGTTTATCGGGCGGGACTAGCGGGGCCTACGAGCAGTACTTC. Protein product: CASSLSGGTSGAYEQYF. This chain connects TRBV27 to TRBJ2-7; 13 nucleotides line up with TRBD2. From germline, CDR1 is MNHEY and CDR2 SMNVEV (reference sequence). The length of the CDR3 is 17 residues. V was clipped by 0 bases and J by 2 bases; unmatched bases: 4.

This sequence joins TRBV29-1 and TRBJ1-2; no firm D call. CDR1 SQVTM and CDR2 ANQGSEA come from the germline V gene. This CDR3 has 13 residues. Trimming stripped 3 bases from V and 5 bases from J, with 13 bases between. The CDR3: CSVEEGARYGYTF. Here the CDR3 DNA reads TGCAGCGTTGAGGAGGGAGCTAGATATGGCTACACCTTC. Drawing the rest from reference TRBV29-1 and TRBJ1-2, the complete variable domain is SAVISQKPSRDICQRGTSLTIQCQVDSQVTMMFWYRQQPGQSLTLIATANQGSEATYESGFVIDKFPISRPNLTFSTLTVSNMSPEDSSIYLCSVEEGARYGYTFGSGTRLTVV.

The chain recombines TRBV9 with TRBJ2-3, with D possibly TRBD1 on 5 matching bases. Deletions cut 0 bases from V and 4 bases from J, with 9 bases between. There are 14 residues in the CDR3. Germline CDR1 is SGDLS and CDR2 is YYNGEE. This CDR3 reads CASSVAGYADTQYF. The CDR3 coding sequence is TGTGCCAGCAGCGTAGCAGGGTACGCAGATACGCAGTATTTT.

This clone was seen a few times. The chain is built from TRBV6-1 and TRBJ2-7; the match to TRBD2 covers 8 bases. CDR1 is MNHNS and CDR2 is SASEGT in the germline V gene. The trim removed 8 bases at V and 5 bases at J, leaving 8 bases unmatched. The CDR3 is made up of 13 amino acids. The chain's CDR3 is CASRLALPNEQYF. CDR3 DNA sequence: TGTGCCAGCCGACTAGCGCTACCTAACGAGCAGTACTTC.

The V gene is TRBV2, the J gene TRBJ2-4, with 9 bases aligning to TRBD1. Per germline, CDR1 SNHLY and CDR2 FYNNEI. V dropped 2 bases and J dropped 2; count of bases not matched to a gene: 7. This CDR3 is built from 17 residues. The CDR3 loop is CASSENRDRVSKNIQYF. DNA for the CDR3: TGTGCCAGCAGTGAAAACCGGGACAGGGTTTCCAAAAACATTCAGTACTTC.